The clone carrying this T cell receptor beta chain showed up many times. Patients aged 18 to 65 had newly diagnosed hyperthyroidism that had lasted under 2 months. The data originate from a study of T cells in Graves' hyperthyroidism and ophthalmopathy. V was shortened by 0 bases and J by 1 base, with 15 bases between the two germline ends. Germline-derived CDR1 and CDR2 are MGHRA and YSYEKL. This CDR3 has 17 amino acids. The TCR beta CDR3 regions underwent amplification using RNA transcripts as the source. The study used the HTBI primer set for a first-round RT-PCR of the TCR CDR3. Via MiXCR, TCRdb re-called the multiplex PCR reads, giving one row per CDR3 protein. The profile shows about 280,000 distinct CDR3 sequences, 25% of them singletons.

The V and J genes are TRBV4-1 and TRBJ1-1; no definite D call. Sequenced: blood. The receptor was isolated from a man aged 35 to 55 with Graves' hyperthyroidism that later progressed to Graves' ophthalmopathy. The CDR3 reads CASSQDRARERNTEAFF. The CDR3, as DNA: TGCGCCAGCAGCCAAGATCGGGCCCGGGAGAGGAACACTGAAGCTTTCTTT.